The 24 T cell receptor beta chains listed next were all sequenced from one sample in a study of cytomegalovirus exposure and HLA in healthy donors. PCR involved 60 Vbeta and 13 Jbeta primers. This table comes from immunoSEQ multiplex PCR, and its TCRdb copy is limited to in-frame clones, with some not included. The data show approximately 170,000 clones, around 80% seen once. Source material: PBMCs. The receptors derive from a boy under 10 years old in good health and CMV-seronegative.

The rearrangement links TRBV15 to TRBJ2-7; TRBD1 agrees at 7 bases. The junction had 22 bases not matched to a gene; V was cut back by 1 base and J by 7 bases. Germline V gene data show CDR1 as LNHNV and CDR2 as YYDKDF (reference sequence). The CDR3 length is 19 residues. As DNA, the CDR3 is TGTGCCACCAGCAGAGCCTTGGGGACAGCGTCTAGGGGAGTACGGGAGCAGTACGTC. It translates to CATSRALGTASRGVREQYV.

Only one count was recorded for this clone. The chain uses TRBV21-1 and TRBJ1-4. TRBV21-1 is a listed pseudogene. The CDR3 consists of 15 residues. CDR3 DNA: TGTGCCAGCAGCAAAGTCGACTACGGTAGTGAAAAACTGTTTTTT. It yields the protein CASSKVDYGSEKLFF.

This clone has a single count. J is TRBJ1-1 and V is TRBV7-9; TRBD1 aligns across 7 bases. CDR3 length: 14 amino acids. After removal of 5 bases from V and 1 base from J, the junction contained 4 bases not matched to a gene. Germline values: CDR1 SEHNR, CDR2 FQNEAQ (reference sequence). CDR3 residues: CASSQGQANTEAFF. DNA for the CDR3: TGTGCCAGCAGCCAAGGACAGGCGAACACTGAAGCTTTCTTT.

This clone was counted a single time. The chain links TRBV30 to TRBJ1-3, with a possible D match to TRBD1 (5 bases). From germline, CDR1 is GTSNPN and CDR2 SVGIG (reference sequence). The ends were cut back, 2 bases at V and 0 bases at J, with 14 bases in the middle. CDR3 size: 16 residues. The CDR3 DNA sequence: TGTGCCTGGAGTTCTCCCGGACATCTCTCTGGAAACACCATATATTTT. It specifies CAWSSPGHLSGNTIYF. The full variable domain, with the rest looked up from reference TRBV30 and TRBJ1-3, is SQTIHQWPATLVQPVGSPLSLECTVEGTSNPNLYWYRQAAGRGLQLLFYSVGIGQISSEVPQNLSASRPQDRQFILSSKKLLLSDSGFYLCAWSSPGHLSGNTIYFGEGSWLTVV.

The chain combines TRBV10-1 with TRBJ1-1, with D hard to call. The CDR3 covers 15 residues. The V gene lost 3 bases and the J gene lost 11 bases, with 22 bases spanning the gap. From germline, CDR1 is WNHNN and CDR2 SYGVQD (reference sequence). CDR3 bases: TGCGCCAGCAGTGATTTAAAACTCGCGAAACGATCTGCTTTCTTT. Translating it yields CASSDLKLAKRSAFF.

This clone was observed a handful of times. The J gene is TRBJ1-1, the V gene TRBV19, with a possible D match to TRBD1 (6 bases). Germline V gives CDR1 LNHDA, CDR2 SQIVND (reference sequence). The CDR3 spans 14 residues. Deletions cut 4 bases from V and 3 bases from J, with 12 bases between. For the CDR3, the DNA is TGTGCCAGTAGTAGGACAGCGAGGGACACTGAAGCTTTCTTT. It specifies CASSRTARDTEAFF.

This chain links TRBV6-5 with TRBJ2-3; 8 positions match TRBD1. The CDR3 is 14 residues long. Germline values: CDR1 MNHEY, CDR2 SVGAGI. The V and J ends lost 5 bases and 2 bases, in that order; junction bases with no gene match: 3. The CDR3 nucleotides read TGTGCCAGCAGTAGGACAGGGACCACAGATACGCAGTATTTT. This codes for CASSRTGTTDTQYF.

The V and J genes are TRBV30 and TRBJ1-2; TRBD1 matches 7 bases. This CDR3 is built from 12 residues. CDR1 GTSNPN and CDR2 SVGIG come from the germline V gene (reference sequence). Losses at the gene ends were 1 base for V and 4 bases for J; bases not matched to a gene: 0. In nucleotides, the CDR3 is TGTGCCTGGAGTGGGGACAGCTATGGCTACACCTTC. Its translation is CAWSGDSYGYTF.

This chain uses TRBV27 with TRBJ2-5; 9 bases align to TRBD2. The CDR3 runs to 16 residues. In germline, CDR1 is MNHEY, CDR2 SMNVEV (reference sequence). V lost 4 bases, J lost 4 bases, and 10 bases stayed unmatched. The CDR3 DNA reads TGTGCCAGCAGTTCTGCCTGGGCGGGGGGGCGAGAGACCCAGTACTTC. Amino acids: CASSSAWAGGRETQYF.

The gene calls are TRBV4-3 and TRBJ1-5, with 7 bases aligning to TRBD1. The length of the CDR3 is 15 residues. The trim removed 2 bases at V and 5 bases at J, leaving 6 bases unmatched. Germline lookup yields CDR1 LGHNA and CDR2 YSLEER. The CDR3 DNA is TGCGCCAGCAGCCAAACGACAGGGCTAGATCAGCCCCAGCATTTT. Its protein product is CASSQTTGLDQPQHF.

CDR3 sequence: CASSLSRGPTEAFF. DNA of the CDR3: TGTGCCAGTAGTTTGTCCAGGGGCCCCACTGAAGCTTTCTTT. This chain links TRBV19 with TRBJ1-1, with TRBD1 as a possible D gene (6 bases). The CDR3 covers 14 residues. In germline, CDR1 is LNHDA, CDR2 SQIVND (reference sequence). V lost 5 bases and J 4 bases, leaving 14 bases between the germline ends.

The chain combines TRBV6-6 with TRBJ2-2, with 10 positions matching TRBD1. CDR3 length equals 14 residues. Germline V lookup: CDR1 MNHNY, CDR2 SVGAGI (reference sequence). The V segment lost 10 bases and the J segment 8 bases; nucleotides outside the gene matches: 10. CDR3 sequence (DNA): TGTGCCATTTCAAGGGACAGGGGATTAGGGGAGCTGTTTTTT. Amino acids: CAISRDRGLGELFF.

This chain uses TRBV6-5 with TRBJ2-6; no firm D call. Germline V gives CDR1 MNHEY, CDR2 SVGAGI. Trimming cost V 2 bases and J 5 bases, with 4 bases left between them. The CDR3 is 13 residues long. The CDR3 reads CASSYGRANVLTF. CDR3 nucleotides: TGTGCCAGCAGTTACGGGCGGGCCAACGTCCTGACTTTC.

The chain combines TRBV13 with TRBJ2-3; TRBD2 agrees at 9 bases. The germline V gene has CDR1 PRHDT and CDR2 FYEKMQ (reference sequence). With 5 bases clipped from V and 3 bases from J, the junction kept 9 bases outside the gene matches. The CDR3 length is 16 residues. DNA of the CDR3: TGTGCCAGCAGCATCCTACTAGCGGGTGGTACAGATACGCAGTATTTT. This gives the protein CASSILLAGGTDTQYF.

This clone was counted only a few times. The rearrangement joins TRBV11-3 to TRBJ2-1; 12 positions match TRBD2. This CDR3 region has 17 residues. Unmatched junction bases numbered 9, after V lost 1 base and J lost 8 bases. CDR1 and CDR2 from the germline V gene are SGHNT and YENEEA. The chain's CDR3 is CASSLGRLAGDSDEQFF. In nucleotides, the CDR3 is TGTGCCAGCAGCTTAGGAAGACTAGCGGGAGATTCGGATGAGCAGTTCTTC. The full variable domain, rest sourced from reference TRBV11-3 and TRBJ2-1, is EAGVVQSPRYKIIEKKQPVAFWCNPISGHNTLYWYLQNLGQGPELLIRYENEEAVDDSQLPKDRFSAERLKGVDSTLKIQPAELGDSAVYLCASSLGRLAGDSDEQFFGPGTRLTVL.

The genes are TRBV13 and TRBJ1-1, with TRBD1 as a possible D gene (6 bases). The germline V and J ends were trimmed by 1 base and 7 bases, with 7 bases remaining between them. Per the germline V gene, CDR1 is PRHDT and CDR2 is FYEKMQ (reference sequence). There are 12 residues in the CDR3. CDR3 DNA sequence: TGTGCCAGCAGCTTAGAGGGGGATGAAGCTTTCTTT. Residues: CASSLEGDEAFF. Using reference TRBV13 and TRBJ1-1 for the parts outside the CDR3, the full variable domain is AAGVIQSPRHLIKEKRETATLKCYPIPRHDTVYWYQQGPGQDPQFLISFYEKMQSDKGSIPDRFSAQQFSDYHSELNMSSLELGDSALYFCASSLEGDEAFFGQGTRLTVV.

The genes are TRBV7-8 and TRBJ1-1; D possibly corresponds to TRBD1 (5 bases). CDR3 length: 13 amino acids. Per the germline V gene, CDR1 is SGHVS and CDR2 is FQNEAQ. V gave up 4 bases and J gave up 3 bases, with 9 bases separating them. As DNA, the CDR3 is TGTGCCAGCAGCTCAAGGGGTGACACTGAAGCTTTCTTT. Encoded protein: CASSSRGDTEAFF.

The chain is built from TRBV19 and TRBJ2-2; the match to TRBD1 covers 9 bases. Per germline, CDR1 LNHDA and CDR2 SQIVND (reference sequence). Trimming at V came to 4 bases and at J to 4 bases, leaving 7 bases not matched to a gene. The CDR3 spans 16 residues. CDR3 amino acids: CASSTTGGAGTGELFF. CDR3 in DNA: TGTGCCAGTAGTACTACAGGGGGCGCGGGCACCGGGGAGCTGTTTTTT. Full variable domain (rest looked up from reference TRBV19 and TRBJ2-2): DGGITQSPKYLFRKEGQNVTLSCEQNLNHDAMYWYRQDPGQGLRLIYYSQIVNDFQKGDIAEGYSVSREKKESFPLTVTSAQKNPTAFYLCASSTTGGAGTGELFFGEGSRLTVL.

CDR3: CATSSREYGYTF. The CDR3 DNA follows: TGTGCCACCAGCAGCCGGGAGTATGGCTACACCTTC. The J gene is TRBJ1-2, the V gene TRBV15; D remains unclear. Trimming left V 3 bases short and J 5 bases short, with 7 bases between. The germline CDR1 and CDR2 sequences are LNHNV and YYDKDF (reference sequence). This CDR3 contains 12 residues.

The genes are TRBV27 and TRBJ1-5; D is unresolved. The germline V gene encodes CDR1 MNHEY and CDR2 SMNVEV (reference sequence). V dropped 6 bases and J dropped 4 bases, with 7 bases sitting between them. CDR3 length equals 12 residues. In DNA, the CDR3 is TGTGCCAGCAGCTTCTTAAATCAGCCCCAGCATTTT. It is translated as CASSFLNQPQHF.

The gene calls are TRBV5-8 and TRBJ1-5, with D maybe TRBD1 (6 bases). The V gene's germline CDR1 is SGHTS and CDR2 YDEGEE. The ends were cut back, 1 base at V and 1 base at J, with 9 bases in the middle. The CDR3 consists of 15 residues. The CDR3 nucleotides read TGTGCCAGCAGCTTGCTAGGACAGAGCAATCAGCCCCAGCATTTT. Translated: CASSLLGQSNQPQHF.

This clone was seen only once. This rearrangement joins TRBV19 to TRBJ1-5; 10 bases align to TRBD1. CDR3 size: 16 residues. The ends lost 6 bases at V and 5 bases at J; junction bases unmatched: 10. Germline-derived CDR1 and CDR2 are LNHDA and SQIVND (reference sequence). The CDR3 here is CASRLWGQGLDQPQHF. In DNA, the CDR3 is TGTGCCAGTAGGCTCTGGGGACAGGGGTTAGATCAGCCCCAGCATTTT.

This chain joins TRBV7-9 and TRBJ1-3; the match to TRBD1 covers 10 bases. The CDR3 runs 17 residues. Germline lookup yields CDR1 SEHNR and CDR2 FQNEAQ (reference sequence). V was pared by 0 bases and J by 4 bases, with 6 bases of the junction left unmatched. The CDR3 sequence: CASSLARGTGAGNTIYF. The CDR3 coding sequence is TGTGCCAGCAGCTTAGCGCGAGGGACAGGGGCCGGAAACACCATATATTTT.

The J gene is TRBJ2-3, the V gene TRBV23-1, with 8 bases fitting TRBD2. TRBV23-1 is flagged as an ORF with uncertain function. The CDR3 length is 15 residues. The V segment lost 2 bases and the J segment 1 base; nucleotides outside the gene matches: 2. In DNA form, the CDR3 reads TGCGCCAGCAGTCAAAGGCGGGAGGGCACAGATACGCAGTATTTT. Translating it yields CASSQRREGTDTQYF.